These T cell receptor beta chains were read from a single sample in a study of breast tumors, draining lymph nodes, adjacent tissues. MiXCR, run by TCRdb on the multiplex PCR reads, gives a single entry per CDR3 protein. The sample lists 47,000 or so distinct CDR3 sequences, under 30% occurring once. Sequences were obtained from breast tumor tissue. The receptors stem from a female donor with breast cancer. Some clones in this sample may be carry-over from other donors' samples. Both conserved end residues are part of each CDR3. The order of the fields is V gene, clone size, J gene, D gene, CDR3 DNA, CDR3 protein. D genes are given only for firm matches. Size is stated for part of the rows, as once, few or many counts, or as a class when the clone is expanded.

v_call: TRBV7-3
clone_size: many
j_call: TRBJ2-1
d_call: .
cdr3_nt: TGTGCCAGCAGCTTAATTCCCATAGGGTCAGGGACTCCCCTTAATGAGCAGTTCTTC
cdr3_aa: CASSLIPIGSGTPLNEQFF

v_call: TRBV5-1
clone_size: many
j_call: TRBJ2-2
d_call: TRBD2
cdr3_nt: TGCGCCAGCAGCTTGGCCAGGGAGGGCCTAGGGGAGCTGTTTTTT
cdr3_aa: CASSLAREGLGELFF

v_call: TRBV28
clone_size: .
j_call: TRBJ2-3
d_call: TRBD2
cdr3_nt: TGTGCCAGCAGCCCTAGCGGGATGGGCGTGGGCACAGATACGCAGTATTTT
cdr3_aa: CASSPSGMGVGTDTQYF

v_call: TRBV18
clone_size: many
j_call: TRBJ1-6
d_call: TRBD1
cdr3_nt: TGTGCCAGCTCGGGACAGGGAGGTTATTCACCCCTCCACTTT
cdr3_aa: CASSGQGGYSPLHF

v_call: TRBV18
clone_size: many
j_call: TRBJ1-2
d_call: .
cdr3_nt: TGTGCCAGCTCACCACGGGTGGGCGGCTACACCTTC
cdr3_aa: CASSPRVGGYTF

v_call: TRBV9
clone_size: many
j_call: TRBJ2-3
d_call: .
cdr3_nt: TGTGCCAGCAGCTCCTCGGACCGCACAGATACGCAGTATTTT
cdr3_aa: CASSSSDRTDTQYF

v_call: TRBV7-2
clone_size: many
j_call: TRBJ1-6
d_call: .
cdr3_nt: TGTGCCAGCAGCTTACCAGGGTATAATTCACCCCTCCACTTT
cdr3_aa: CASSLPGYNSPLHF

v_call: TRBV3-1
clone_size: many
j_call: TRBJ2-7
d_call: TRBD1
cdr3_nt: TGTGCCAGCAGCCAGTCGACAGGGGTGGGAGAGCAGTACTTC
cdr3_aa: CASSQSTGVGEQYF

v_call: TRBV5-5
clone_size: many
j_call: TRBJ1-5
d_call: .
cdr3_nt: TGTGCCAGCAGCCTCGGGTCACACAATCAGCCCCAGCATTTT
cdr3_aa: CASSLGSHNQPQHF

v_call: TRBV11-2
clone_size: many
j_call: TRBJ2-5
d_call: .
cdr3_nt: TGTGCCAGCAGCTTAGAGTACAACCAAGAGACCCAGTACTTC
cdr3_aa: CASSLEYNQETQYF

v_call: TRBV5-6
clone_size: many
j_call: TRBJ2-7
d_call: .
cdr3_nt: TGTGCCAGCAGCGAGGGGAGCTCCTACGAGCAGTACTTC
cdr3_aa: CASSEGSSYEQYF

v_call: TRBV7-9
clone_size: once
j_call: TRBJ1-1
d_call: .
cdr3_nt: TGTGCCAGCAGCTCCCGGGACAAGAACACTGAAGCTTTCTTT
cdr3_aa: CASSSRDKNTEAFF

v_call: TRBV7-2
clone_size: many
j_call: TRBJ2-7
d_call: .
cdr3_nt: TGTGCCAGCAGCACCGGGACGACTATAGGCTACGAGCAGTACTTC
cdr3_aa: CASSTGTTIGYEQYF

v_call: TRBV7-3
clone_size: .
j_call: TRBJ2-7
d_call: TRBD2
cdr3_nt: TGTGCCAGCAGCTTAACGCCTAGCGGGATCTGGGAGCAGTACTTC
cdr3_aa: CASSLTPSGIWEQYF

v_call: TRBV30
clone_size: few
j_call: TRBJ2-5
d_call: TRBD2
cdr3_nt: TGTGCCTGGACTAGCGGGGGTAGCCTACAAGAGACCCAGTACTTC
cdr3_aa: CAWTSGGSLQETQYF

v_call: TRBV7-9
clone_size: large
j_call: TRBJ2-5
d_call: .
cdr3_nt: TGTGCCAGCAGCTCGGGCAGGGGTGAGACCCAGTACTTC
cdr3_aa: CASSSGRGETQYF

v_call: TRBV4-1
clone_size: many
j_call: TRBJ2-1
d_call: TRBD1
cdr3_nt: TGCGCCAGCAGCCACCTTCAGGGGGTAAATGAGCAGTTCTTC
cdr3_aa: CASSHLQGVNEQFF

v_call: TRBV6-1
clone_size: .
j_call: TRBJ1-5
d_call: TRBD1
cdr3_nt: TGTGCCAGCAGTGAAGCAGACAGGGTTGCTCAGCCCCAGCATTTT
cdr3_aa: CASSEADRVAQPQHF

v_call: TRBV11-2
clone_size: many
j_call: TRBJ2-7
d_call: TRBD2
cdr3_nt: TGTGCCAGCAGCTCTACTAGCGGGGGCTGGGAAAACGAGCAGTACTTC
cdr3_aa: CASSSTSGGWENEQYF

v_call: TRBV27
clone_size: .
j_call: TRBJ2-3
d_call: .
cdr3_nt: TGTGCCAGCAGGGGATATGGGGGTGGAGCCACAGATACGCAGTATTTT
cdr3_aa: CASRGYGGGATDTQYF

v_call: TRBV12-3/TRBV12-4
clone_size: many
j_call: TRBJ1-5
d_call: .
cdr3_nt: TGTGCCAGCAGCCCCCGGGGGACTCACGATAGCAATCAGCCCCAGCATTTT
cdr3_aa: CASSPRGTHDSNQPQHF

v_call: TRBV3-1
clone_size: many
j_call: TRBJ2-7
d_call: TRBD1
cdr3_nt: TGTGCCAGCAGCTCACACAGGGGGTCAGTGCAGTACTTC
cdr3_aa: CASSSHRGSVQYF

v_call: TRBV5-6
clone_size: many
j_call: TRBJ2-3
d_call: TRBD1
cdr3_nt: TGTGCCAGCAGCCCCCCAGGGGGAAGAAACACAGATACGCAGTATTTT
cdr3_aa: CASSPPGGRNTDTQYF

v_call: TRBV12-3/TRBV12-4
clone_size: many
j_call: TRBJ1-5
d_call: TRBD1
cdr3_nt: TGTGCCAGCAGATCGGACAGGGCGAGCAATCAGCCCCAGCATTTT
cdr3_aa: CASRSDRASNQPQHF

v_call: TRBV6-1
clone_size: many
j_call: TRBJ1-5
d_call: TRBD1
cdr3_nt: TGTGCCAGCAGTGAATTGGACAGGGGGGTACAGCCCCAGCATTTT
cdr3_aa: CASSELDRGVQPQHF

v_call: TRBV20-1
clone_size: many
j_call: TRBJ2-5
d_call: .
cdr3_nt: TGCAGTGCTAGAGAATCCGGGGGCGGACAGACCCAGTACTTC
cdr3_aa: CSARESGGGQTQYF

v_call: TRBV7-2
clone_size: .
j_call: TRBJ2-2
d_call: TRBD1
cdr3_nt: TGTGCCAGCAGCCAGGGGGCGGCTAACACCGGGGAGCTGTTTTTT
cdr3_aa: CASSQGAANTGELFF

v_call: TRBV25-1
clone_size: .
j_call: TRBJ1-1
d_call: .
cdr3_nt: TGTGCCAGCAGTGAGGCAGAACACACTGAAGCTTTCTTT
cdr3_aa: CASSEAEHTEAFF

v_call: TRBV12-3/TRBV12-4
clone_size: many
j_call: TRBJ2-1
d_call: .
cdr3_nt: TGTGCCAGCAGTTTAGGGGGCTCCTACAATGAGCAGTTCTTC
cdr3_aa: CASSLGGSYNEQFF

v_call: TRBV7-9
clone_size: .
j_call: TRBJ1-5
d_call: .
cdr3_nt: TGTGCCAGCAGCTTAGTTGGGTTAGGCAATCAGCCCCAGCATTTT
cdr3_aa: CASSLVGLGNQPQHF

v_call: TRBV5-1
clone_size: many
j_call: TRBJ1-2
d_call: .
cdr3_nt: TGCGCCAGCAGCTTGGTGGGCAGTGAGGGCTATGGCTACACCTTC
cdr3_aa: CASSLVGSEGYGYTF

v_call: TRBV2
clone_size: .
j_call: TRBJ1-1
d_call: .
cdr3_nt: TGTGCCAGCAAGGGCCAGGGTCATGTTGGTGAAGCTTTCTTT
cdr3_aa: CASKGQGHVGEAFF

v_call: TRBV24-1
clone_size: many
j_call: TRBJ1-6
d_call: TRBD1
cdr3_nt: TGTGCCACCAGTGATACCGGACAGGATTCACCCCTCCACTTT
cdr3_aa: CATSDTGQDSPLHF

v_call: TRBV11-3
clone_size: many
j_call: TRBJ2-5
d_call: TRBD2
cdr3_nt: TGTGCCAGCAGCAAGGGGGACTTAGCGGGAATACAAGAGACCCAGTACTTC
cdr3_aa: CASSKGDLAGIQETQYF

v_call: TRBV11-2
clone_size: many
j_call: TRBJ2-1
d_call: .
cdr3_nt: TGTGCCAGCAGCTTAATGCCTACCAACAATGAGCAGTTCTTC
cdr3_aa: CASSLMPTNNEQFF

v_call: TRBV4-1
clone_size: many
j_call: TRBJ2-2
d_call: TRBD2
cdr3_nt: TGCGCCAGCAGCCCAGCGGGGGCAAGATCGAACACCGGGGAGCTGTTTTTT
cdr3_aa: CASSPAGARSNTGELFF

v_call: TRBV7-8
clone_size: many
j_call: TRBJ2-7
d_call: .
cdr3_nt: TGTGCCAGCAGCTTAGTATACCCATCGTGGTACTACGAGCAGTACTTC
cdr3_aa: CASSLVYPSWYYEQYF

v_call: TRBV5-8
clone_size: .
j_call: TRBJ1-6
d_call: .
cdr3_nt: TGTGCCTGCAGTCGTGGACTGACCGATAATTCACCCCTCCACTTT
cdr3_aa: CACSRGLTDNSPLHF

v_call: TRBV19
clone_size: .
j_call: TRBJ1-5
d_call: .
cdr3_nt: TGTGCCAGTAGTCCGGTACGGGAGTATAGCAATCAGCCCCAGCATTTT
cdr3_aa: CASSPVREYSNQPQHF

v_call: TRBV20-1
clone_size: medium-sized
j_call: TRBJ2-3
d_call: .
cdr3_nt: TGCAGTGCTAGGGCCGCAGATACGCAGTATTTT
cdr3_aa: CSARAADTQYF

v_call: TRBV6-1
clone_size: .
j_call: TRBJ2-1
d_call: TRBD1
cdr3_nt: TGTGCCAGCAGTATGACAGGGGTGAAGTACAATGAGCAGTTCTTC
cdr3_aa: CASSMTGVKYNEQFF

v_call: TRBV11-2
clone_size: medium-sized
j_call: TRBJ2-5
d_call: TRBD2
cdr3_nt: TGTGCCAGCAGCTTTAAGGGGTCGACTAGCGGGAGGGTAGTGACCCAGTACTTC
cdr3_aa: CASSFKGSTSGRVVTQYF

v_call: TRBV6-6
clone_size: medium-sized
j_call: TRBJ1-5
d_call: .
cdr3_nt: TGTGCCAGCAGTTATGAGGAGGGCAGGGCCGACAATCAGCCCCAGCATTTT
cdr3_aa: CASSYEEGRADNQPQHF

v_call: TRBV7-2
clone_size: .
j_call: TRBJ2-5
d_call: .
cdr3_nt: TGTGCCAGCAGCTCCTGGACCGGACAAGAGACCCAGTACTTC
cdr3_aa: CASSSWTGQETQYF

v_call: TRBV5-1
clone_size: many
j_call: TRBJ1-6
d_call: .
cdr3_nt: TGCGCCAGCAGCATGGGACTGCCGAATTCACCCCTCCACTTT
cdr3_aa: CASSMGLPNSPLHF